The T cell receptor beta chain described here comes from a study of blood T cell repertoires in COVID-19. Method: immunoSEQ multiplex PCR; TCRdb's copy keeps in-frame clones and lacks some. The sample has under 400,000 clones; around 87% are singletons. Clinical history as reported by participants underpinned cohort assignment. Per germline, CDR1 MDHEN and CDR2 SYDVKM. CDR3 length: 15 amino acids. V lost 3 bases to trimming and J lost 14 bases; unmatched junction nucleotides: 14. The chain carries TRBV28 and TRBJ2-1; 9 nucleotides agree with TRBD1. This TCR was recovered from a man aged 40-50 years in a cohort exposed to, infected with or recovered from COVID-19 (not recorded which). Sequencing input: PBMCs or T cells enriched from blood (not recorded which). The CDR3 here is CASSFGTGRRGKEFF. CDR3 in DNA: TGTGCCAGCAGTTTTGGGACAGGGCGACGAGGGAAAGAGTTCTTC.